These T cell receptor beta chains were read from a single sample in a study of blood T cell repertoires in COVID-19. The data were produced by immunoSEQ multiplex PCR, yet TCRdb's version contains in-frame clones alone and is incomplete. The sample lists over 200,000 clones; about 80% were seen once. Sequencing was performed on PBMCs or T cells enriched from blood (not recorded which). The receptors stem from a man between 60 and 75 years old who had recovered from COVID-19. Both conserved end residues are part of each CDR3. Each record gives: J gene, V gene, clone size, D gene, CDR3 DNA, CDR3 protein. D genes are given only for firm matches. Clone size is not always given. Where it is, it says once, few, many or a class for expanded clones.

j_gene: TRBJ2-4; v_gene: TRBV6-1; abundance: NA; d_gene: NA; CDR3nt: TGTGCCAGCAGTGAAGCTCCAGGGGGGACCCAAAACATTCAGTACTTC; CDR3aa: CASSEAPGGTQNIQYF
j_gene: TRBJ2-5; v_gene: TRBV2; abundance: NA; d_gene: NA; CDR3nt: TGTGCCAGCAGCGTGAGGGGGGGAGAGACCCAGTACTTC; CDR3aa: CASSVRGGETQYF
j_gene: TRBJ2-1; v_gene: TRBV7-9; abundance: NA; d_gene: TRBD1; CDR3nt: TGTGCCAGCAGCTCCGGAGGACAGGGGTGGGATGAGCAGTTCTTC; CDR3aa: CASSSGGQGWDEQFF
j_gene: TRBJ1-1; v_gene: TRBV5-5; abundance: NA; d_gene: TRBD1; CDR3nt: TGTGCCAGCAGCAAACAAACAGGGGGAATCACTGAAGCTTTCTTT; CDR3aa: CASSKQTGGITEAFF
j_gene: TRBJ1-2; v_gene: TRBV5-1; abundance: NA; d_gene: NA; CDR3nt: TGCGCCAGCAGCTCCGGCCAGGGCGGAGCTGGTTGGAGCACCTTC; CDR3aa: CASSSGQGGAGWSTF
j_gene: TRBJ1-2; v_gene: TRBV2; abundance: NA; d_gene: NA; CDR3nt: TGTGCCACGGTTGCAGACGGCGGCGGGAGTGGCTACACCTTC; CDR3aa: CATVADGGGSGYTF
j_gene: TRBJ1-2; v_gene: TRBV7-2; abundance: few; d_gene: NA; CDR3nt: TGTGCCAGCAGCTTAGGGCGGAGTGCTAACTATGGCTACACCTTC; CDR3aa: CASSLGRSANYGYTF
j_gene: TRBJ1-5; v_gene: TRBV29-1; abundance: once; d_gene: NA; CDR3nt: TGCAGCGTTGAGACAGGCTTCAATCAGCCCCAGCATTTT; CDR3aa: CSVETGFNQPQHF
j_gene: TRBJ1-1; v_gene: TRBV7-9; abundance: NA; d_gene: NA; CDR3nt: TGTGCCAGCAGCCCGGGGGTGGTAGCGATGAACACTGAAGCTTTCTTT; CDR3aa: CASSPGVVAMNTEAFF
j_gene: TRBJ2-1; v_gene: TRBV10-1; abundance: NA; d_gene: TRBD1; CDR3nt: TGCGCCAGCAGGGCGGGGGACAGGGGCTCTCGGGAGTTCTTC; CDR3aa: CASRAGDRGSREFF
j_gene: TRBJ1-1; v_gene: TRBV5-6; abundance: NA; d_gene: NA; CDR3nt: TGTGCCAGCAGATCCCGCGGGTGGATCACTGAAGCTTTCTTT; CDR3aa: CASRSRGWITEAFF
j_gene: TRBJ2-3; v_gene: TRBV2; abundance: NA; d_gene: NA; CDR3nt: TGTGCCAGCAGCTTCCGCGAAGGGGGTATAGATACGCAGTATTTT; CDR3aa: CASSFREGGIDTQYF
j_gene: TRBJ1-2; v_gene: TRBV6-5; abundance: few; d_gene: NA; CDR3nt: TGTGCCAGCAGTTCGGACACCTTTGGCTATGGCTACACCTTC; CDR3aa: CASSSDTFGYGYTF
j_gene: TRBJ1-1; v_gene: TRBV5-1; abundance: NA; d_gene: TRBD1; CDR3nt: TGCGCCAGCAGCCCACAGGGGGAGATGAACACTGAAGCTTTCTTT; CDR3aa: CASSPQGEMNTEAFF
j_gene: TRBJ1-5; v_gene: TRBV19; abundance: NA; d_gene: NA; CDR3nt: TGTGCCAGCCAGGACAGAAAACAGCCCCAGCATTTT; CDR3aa: CASQDRKQPQHF